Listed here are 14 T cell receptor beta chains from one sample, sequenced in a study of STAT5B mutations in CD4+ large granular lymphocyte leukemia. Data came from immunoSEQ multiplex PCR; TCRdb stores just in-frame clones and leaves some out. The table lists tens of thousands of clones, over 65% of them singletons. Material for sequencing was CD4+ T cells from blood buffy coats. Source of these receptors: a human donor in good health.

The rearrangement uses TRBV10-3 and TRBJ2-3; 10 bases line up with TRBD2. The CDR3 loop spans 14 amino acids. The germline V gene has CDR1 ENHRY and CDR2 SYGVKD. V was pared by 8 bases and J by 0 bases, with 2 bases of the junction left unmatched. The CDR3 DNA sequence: TGTGCCATCCTAGCGGGGGCTAGCACAGATACGCAGTATTTT. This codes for CAILAGASTDTQYF.

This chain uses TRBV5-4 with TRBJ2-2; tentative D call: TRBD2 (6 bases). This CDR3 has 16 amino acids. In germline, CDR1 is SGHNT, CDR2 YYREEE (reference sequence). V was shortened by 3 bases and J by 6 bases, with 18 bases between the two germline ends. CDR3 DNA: TGTGCCAGCAGCTCTAGCGTACCCCGACGGGCCGGGGAGCTGTTTTTT. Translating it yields CASSSSVPRRAGELFF.

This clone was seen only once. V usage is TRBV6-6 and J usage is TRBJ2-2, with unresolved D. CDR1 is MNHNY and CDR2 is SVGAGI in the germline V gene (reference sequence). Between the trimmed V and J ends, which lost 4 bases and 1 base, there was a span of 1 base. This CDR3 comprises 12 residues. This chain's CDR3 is CASSWNTGELFF. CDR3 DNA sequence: TGTGCCAGCAGTTGGAACACCGGGGAGCTGTTTTTT.

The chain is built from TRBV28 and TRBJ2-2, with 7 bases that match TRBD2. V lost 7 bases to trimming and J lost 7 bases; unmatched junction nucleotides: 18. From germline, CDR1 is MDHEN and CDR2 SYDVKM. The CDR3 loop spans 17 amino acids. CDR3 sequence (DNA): TGTGCCAGCACTACAGCGGGGTCCCCTCTTCCAGGCGGGGAGCTGTTTTTT. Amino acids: CASTTAGSPLPGGELFF.

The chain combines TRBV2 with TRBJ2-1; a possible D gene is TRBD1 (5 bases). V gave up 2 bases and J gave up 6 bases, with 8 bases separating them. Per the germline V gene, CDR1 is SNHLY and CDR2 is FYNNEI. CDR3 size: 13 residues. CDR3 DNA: TGTGCCAGCAGTGAAAGTACAGGCAATGAGCAGTTCTTC. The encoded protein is CASSESTGNEQFF.

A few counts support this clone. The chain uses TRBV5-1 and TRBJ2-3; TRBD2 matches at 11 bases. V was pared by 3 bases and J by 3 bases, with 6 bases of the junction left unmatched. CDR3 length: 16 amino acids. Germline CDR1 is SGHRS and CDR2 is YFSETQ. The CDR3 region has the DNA TGCGCCAGCAGCTCAGGCGGACTAGCGGGTACAGATACGCAGTATTTT. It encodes CASSSGGLAGTDTQYF.

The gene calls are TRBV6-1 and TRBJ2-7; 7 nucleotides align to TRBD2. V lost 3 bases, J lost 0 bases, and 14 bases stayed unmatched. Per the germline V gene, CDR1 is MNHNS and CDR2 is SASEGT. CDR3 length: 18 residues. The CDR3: CASSDLFGGGYFSYEQYF. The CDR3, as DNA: TGTGCCAGCAGTGATCTGTTCGGCGGGGGTTACTTCTCCTACGAGCAGTACTTC.

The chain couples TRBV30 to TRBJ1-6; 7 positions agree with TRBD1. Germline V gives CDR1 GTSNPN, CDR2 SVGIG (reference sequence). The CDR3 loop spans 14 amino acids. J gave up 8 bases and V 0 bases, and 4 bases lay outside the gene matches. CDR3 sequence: CAWSVDRDDSPLHF. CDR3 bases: TGTGCCTGGAGTGTAGACAGGGATGATTCACCCCTCCACTTT.

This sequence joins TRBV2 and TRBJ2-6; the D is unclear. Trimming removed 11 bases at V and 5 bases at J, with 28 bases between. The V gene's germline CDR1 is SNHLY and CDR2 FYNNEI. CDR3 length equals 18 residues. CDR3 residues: CAAVREVTIQSRANVLTF. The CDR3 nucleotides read TGTGCCGCAGTGAGAGAGGTTACGATACAAAGTCGGGCCAACGTCCTGACTTTC.

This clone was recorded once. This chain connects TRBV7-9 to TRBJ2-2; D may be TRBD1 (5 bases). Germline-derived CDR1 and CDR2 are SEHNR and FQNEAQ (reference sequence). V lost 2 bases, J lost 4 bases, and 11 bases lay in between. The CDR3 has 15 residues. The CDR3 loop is CASSLPLTVTGELFF. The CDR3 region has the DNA TGTGCCAGCAGCTTACCATTGACAGTCACCGGGGAGCTGTTTTTT. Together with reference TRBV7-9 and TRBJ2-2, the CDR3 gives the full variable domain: DTGVSQNPRHKITKRGQNVTFRCDPISEHNRLYWYRQTLGQGPEFLTYFQNEAQLEKSRLLSDRFSAERPKGSFSTLEIQRTEQGDSAMYLCASSLPLTVTGELFFGEGSRLTVL.

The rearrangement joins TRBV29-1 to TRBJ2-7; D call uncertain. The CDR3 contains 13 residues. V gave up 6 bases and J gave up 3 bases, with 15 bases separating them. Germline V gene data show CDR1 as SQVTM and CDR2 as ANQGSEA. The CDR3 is CSVARPPRYEQYF. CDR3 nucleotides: TGCAGCGTAGCGCGTCCCCCTCGCTACGAGCAGTACTTC.

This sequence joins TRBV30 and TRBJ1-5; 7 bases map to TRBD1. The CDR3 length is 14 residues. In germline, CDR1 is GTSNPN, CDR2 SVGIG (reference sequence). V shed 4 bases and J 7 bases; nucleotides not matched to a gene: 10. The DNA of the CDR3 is TGTGCCTGGAACTATGGAGGGGGCGCGCAGCCCCAGCATTTT. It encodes CAWNYGGGAQPQHF. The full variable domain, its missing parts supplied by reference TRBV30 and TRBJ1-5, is SQTIHQWPATLVQPVGSPLSLECTVEGTSNPNLYWYRQAAGRGLQLLFYSVGIGQISSEVPQNLSASRPQDRQFILSSKKLLLSDSGFYLCAWNYGGGAQPQHFGDGTRLSIL.

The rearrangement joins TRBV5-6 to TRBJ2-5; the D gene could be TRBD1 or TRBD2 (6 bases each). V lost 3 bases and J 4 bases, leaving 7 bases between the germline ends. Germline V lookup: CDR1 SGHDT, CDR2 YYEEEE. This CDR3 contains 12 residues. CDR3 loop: CASSWGAETQYF. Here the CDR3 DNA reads TGTGCCAGCAGCTGGGGGGCAGAGACCCAGTACTTC.

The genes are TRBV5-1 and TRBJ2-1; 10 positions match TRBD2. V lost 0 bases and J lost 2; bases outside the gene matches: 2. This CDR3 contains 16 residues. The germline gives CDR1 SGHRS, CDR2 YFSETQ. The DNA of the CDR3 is TGCGCCAGCAGCTTGGGACTAGCGGGTGCCTACAATGAGCAGTTCTTC. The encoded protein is CASSLGLAGAYNEQFF. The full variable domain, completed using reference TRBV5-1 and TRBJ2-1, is KAGVTQTPRYLIKTRGQQVTLSCSPISGHRSVSWYQQTPGQGLQFLFEYFSETQRNKGNFPGRFSGRQFSNSRSEMNVSTLELGDSALYLCASSLGLAGAYNEQFFGPGTRLTVL.